This section outlines one TCR beta chain sequence together with its context. The data derive from a study of blood T cell repertoires in COVID-19. Overall study context: Samples representing acute and convalescent COVID-19 were sourced from the United States, Italy and Spain.

In the authors' methods: Researchers report that nucleated cell counts were estimated from reference gene primer amplification. Here immunoSEQ multiplex PCR was the method, and the copy in TCRdb shows in-frame clones only, minus some. The D gene and trimming were derived from the DNA, and the V and J assignments and clone size from that table. The repertoire holds tens of thousands of clones, with approximately 84% as singletons. V shed 9 bases, J shed 3 bases, and the junction held 7 bases outside the gene matches. Germline lookup yields CDR1 KGHDR and CDR2 SFDVKD. There are 14 residues in the CDR3.

The rearrangement uses TRBV24-1 and TRBJ1-2; 9 bases line up with TRBD1. This TCR came from a human donor in a cohort sampled during active COVID-19. The sequencing sample was made of peripheral blood. The DNA of the CDR3 is TGTGCCACCCCCGGGACAGGGACAGACTATGGCTACACCTTC. Translated: CATPGTGTDYGYTF.